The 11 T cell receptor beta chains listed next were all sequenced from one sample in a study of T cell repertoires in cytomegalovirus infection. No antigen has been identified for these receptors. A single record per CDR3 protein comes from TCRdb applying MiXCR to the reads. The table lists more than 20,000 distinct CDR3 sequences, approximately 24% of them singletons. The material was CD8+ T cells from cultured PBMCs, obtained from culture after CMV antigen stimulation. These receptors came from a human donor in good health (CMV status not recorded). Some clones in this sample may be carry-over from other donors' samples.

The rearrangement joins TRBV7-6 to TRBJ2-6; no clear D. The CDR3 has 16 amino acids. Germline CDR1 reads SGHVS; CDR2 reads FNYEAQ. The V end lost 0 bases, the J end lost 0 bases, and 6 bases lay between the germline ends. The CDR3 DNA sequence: TGTGCCAGCAGCTTAGCGAGGAACTCTGGGGCCAACGTCCTGACTTTC. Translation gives CASSLARNSGANVLTF.

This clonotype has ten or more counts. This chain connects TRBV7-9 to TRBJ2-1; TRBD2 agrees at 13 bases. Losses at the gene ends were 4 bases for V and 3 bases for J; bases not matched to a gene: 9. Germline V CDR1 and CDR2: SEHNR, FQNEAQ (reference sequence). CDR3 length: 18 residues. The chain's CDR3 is CASSSGLAGMPNYNEQFF. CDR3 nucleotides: TGTGCCAGCAGCTCGGGACTAGCGGGGATGCCGAACTACAATGAGCAGTTCTTC.

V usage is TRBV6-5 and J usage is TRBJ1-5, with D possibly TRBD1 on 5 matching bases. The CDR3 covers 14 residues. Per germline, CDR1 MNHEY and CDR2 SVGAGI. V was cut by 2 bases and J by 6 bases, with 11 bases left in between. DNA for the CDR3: TGTGCCAGCAGTTACCGGGGCGGGGTTCAGCCCCAGCATTTT. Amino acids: CASSYRGGVQPQHF.

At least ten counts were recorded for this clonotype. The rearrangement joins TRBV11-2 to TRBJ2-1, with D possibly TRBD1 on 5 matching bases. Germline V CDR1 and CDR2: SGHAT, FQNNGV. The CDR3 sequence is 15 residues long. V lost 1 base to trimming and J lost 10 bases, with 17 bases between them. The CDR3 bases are TGTGCCAGCAGCTTAGTAAGCTCCCAGGGTAGGGAGCAGTTCTTC. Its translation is CASSLVSSQGREQFF.

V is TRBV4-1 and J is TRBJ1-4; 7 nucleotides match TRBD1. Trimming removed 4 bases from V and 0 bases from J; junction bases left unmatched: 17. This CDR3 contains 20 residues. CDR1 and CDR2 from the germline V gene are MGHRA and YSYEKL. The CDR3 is CASSPPFGQVTAATNEKLFF. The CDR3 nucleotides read TGCGCCAGCAGCCCACCCTTCGGACAGGTGACAGCAGCAACTAATGAAAAACTGTTTTTT.

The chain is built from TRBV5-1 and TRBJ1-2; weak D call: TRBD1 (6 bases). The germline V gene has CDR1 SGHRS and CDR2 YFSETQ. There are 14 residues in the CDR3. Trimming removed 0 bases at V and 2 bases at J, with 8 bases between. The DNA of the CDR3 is TGCGCCAGCAGCTTGGGGACAGCCAACTATGGCTACACCTTC. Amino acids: CASSLGTANYGYTF.

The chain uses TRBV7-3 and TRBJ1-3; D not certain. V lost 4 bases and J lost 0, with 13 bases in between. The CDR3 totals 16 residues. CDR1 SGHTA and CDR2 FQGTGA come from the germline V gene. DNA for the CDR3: TGTGCCAGCAGCTCCAATACCAATCTCTCTGGAAACACCATATATTTT. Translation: CASSSNTNLSGNTIYF.

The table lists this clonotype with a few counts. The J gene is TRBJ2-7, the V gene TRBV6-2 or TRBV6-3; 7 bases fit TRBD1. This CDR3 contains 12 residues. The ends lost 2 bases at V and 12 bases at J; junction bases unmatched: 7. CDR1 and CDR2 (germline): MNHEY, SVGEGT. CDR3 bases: TGTGCCAGCAGTTACGAGACAGGGCTATCGTACTTC. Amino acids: CASSYETGLSYF.

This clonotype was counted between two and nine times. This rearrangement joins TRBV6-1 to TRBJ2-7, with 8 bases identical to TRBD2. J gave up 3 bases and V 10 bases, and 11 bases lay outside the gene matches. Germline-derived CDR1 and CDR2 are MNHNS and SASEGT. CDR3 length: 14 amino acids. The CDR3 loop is CATTPPGGYYEQYF. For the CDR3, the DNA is TGTGCCACAACTCCGCCGGGGGGGTACTACGAGCAGTACTTC.

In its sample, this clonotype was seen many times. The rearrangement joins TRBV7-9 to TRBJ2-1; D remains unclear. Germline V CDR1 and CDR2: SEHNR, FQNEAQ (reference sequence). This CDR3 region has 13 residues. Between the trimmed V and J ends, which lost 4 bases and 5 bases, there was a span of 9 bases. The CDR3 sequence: CASSSGPNNEQFF. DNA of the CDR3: TGTGCCAGCAGCTCAGGACCCAACAATGAGCAGTTCTTC. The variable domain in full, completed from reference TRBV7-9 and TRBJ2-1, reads DTGVSQNPRHKITKRGQNVTFRCDPISEHNRLYWYRQTLGQGPEFLTYFQNEAQLEKSRLLSDRFSAERPKGSFSTLEIQRTEQGDSAMYLCASSSGPNNEQFFGPGTRLTVL.

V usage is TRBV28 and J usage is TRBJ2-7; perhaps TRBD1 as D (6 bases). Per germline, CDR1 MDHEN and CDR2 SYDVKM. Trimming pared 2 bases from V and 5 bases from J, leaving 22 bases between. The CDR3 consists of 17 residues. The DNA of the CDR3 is TGTGCCAGCAGTTTAGAGTTTTTTGGGGGCAACGCGGACGAGCAGTACTTC. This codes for CASSLEFFGGNADEQYF.